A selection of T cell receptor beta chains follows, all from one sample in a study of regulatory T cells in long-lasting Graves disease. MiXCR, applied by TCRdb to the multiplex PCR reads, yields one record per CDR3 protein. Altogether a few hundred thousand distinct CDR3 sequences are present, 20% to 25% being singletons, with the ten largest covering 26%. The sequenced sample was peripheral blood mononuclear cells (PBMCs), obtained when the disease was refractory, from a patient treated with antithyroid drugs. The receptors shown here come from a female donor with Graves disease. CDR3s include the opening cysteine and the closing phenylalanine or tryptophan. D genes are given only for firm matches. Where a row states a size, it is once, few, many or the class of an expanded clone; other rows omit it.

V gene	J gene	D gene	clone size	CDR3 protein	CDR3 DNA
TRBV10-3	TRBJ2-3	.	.	CAISESEWGTDTQYF	TGTGCCATCAGTGAGTCGGAGTGGGGCACAGATACGCAGTATTTT
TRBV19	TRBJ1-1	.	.	CASSVTLMNTEAFF	TGTGCCAGTAGTGTGACACTTATGAACACTGAAGCTTTCTTT
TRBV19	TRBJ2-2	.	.	CASSLRGGNTGELFF	TGTGCCAGTAGTCTTAGGGGGGGAAACACCGGGGAGCTGTTTTTT
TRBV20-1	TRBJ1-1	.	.	CNARDRVGRDTEAFF	TGCAATGCTAGAGATCGGGTAGGACGGGACACTGAAGCTTTCTTT
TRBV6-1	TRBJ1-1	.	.	CASSEGSRVPNTEAFF	TGTGCCAGCAGTGAAGGGTCAAGGGTCCCGAACACTGAAGCTTTCTTT
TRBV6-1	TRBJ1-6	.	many	CASSPIGLDSPLHF	TGTGCCAGCAGTCCTATAGGGTTGGATTCACCCCTCCACTTT
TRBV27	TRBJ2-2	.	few	CAGGGGSTGELFF	TGTGCCGGGGGGGGCGGGAGCACCGGGGAGCTGTTTTTT
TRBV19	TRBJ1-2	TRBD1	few	CASRPTGGLAIYGYTF	TGTGCCAGTCGGCCGACAGGGGGCTTAGCCATCTATGGCTACACCTTC
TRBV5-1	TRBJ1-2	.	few	CASSLASQPGQGYTF	TGCGCCAGCAGCTTGGCCTCGCAACCGGGCCAAGGCTACACCTTC
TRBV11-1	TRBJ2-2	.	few	CASSPDRNTGELFF	TGTGCCAGCAGCCCCGACAGGAACACCGGGGAGCTGTTTTTT
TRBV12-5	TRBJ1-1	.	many	CASGLFSRDGLNTEAFF	TGTGCTAGTGGTTTGTTCTCCCGGGACGGACTGAACACTGAAGCTTTCTTT
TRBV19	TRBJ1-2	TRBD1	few	CASSMGGTGGFYGYTF	TGTGCCAGTAGTATGGGCGGGACAGGGGGCTTCTATGGCTACACCTTC
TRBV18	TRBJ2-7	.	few	CASSRQVREQYF	TGTGCCAGCTCAAGACAGGTCCGCGAGCAGTACTTC
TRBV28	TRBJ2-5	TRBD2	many	CASPPTTSGTGGETQYF	TGTGCCAGCCCCCCGACGACTAGCGGGACCGGGGGGGAGACCCAGTACTTC
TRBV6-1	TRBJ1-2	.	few	CASSLGIWNYGYTF	TGTGCCAGCAGTCTAGGGATCTGGAACTATGGCTACACCTTC
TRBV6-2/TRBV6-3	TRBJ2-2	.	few	CASRGDTNTGELFF	TGTGCCAGCAGGGGAGACACAAACACCGGGGAGCTGTTTTTT
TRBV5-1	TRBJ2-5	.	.	CASSIGTFQETQYF	TGCGCCAGCAGCATAGGGACGTTTCAAGAGACCCAGTACTTC
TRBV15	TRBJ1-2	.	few	CATSRDKQGNYGYTF	TGTGCCACCAGCAGAGATAAGCAGGGAAACTATGGCTACACCTTC
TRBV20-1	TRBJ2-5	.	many	CSARSLAIQETQYF	TGCAGTGCTAGGAGTCTAGCGATCCAAGAGACCCAGTACTTC
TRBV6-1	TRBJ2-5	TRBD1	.	CTSSTGTGQETQYF	TGTACCAGCAGTACCGGGACAGGCCAAGAGACCCAGTACTTC
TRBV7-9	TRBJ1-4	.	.	CASSLAFDRRNERLFF	TGTGCCAGCAGCTTAGCGTTCGACAGACGTAATGAAAGACTGTTTTTT
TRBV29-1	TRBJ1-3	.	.	CSVQASRSGNTIYF	TGCAGCGTGCAGGCCAGCCGCTCTGGAAACACCATATATTTT
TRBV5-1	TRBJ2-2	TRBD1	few	CASSFRGTNTGELFF	TGCGCCAGCAGCTTCAGGGGGACCAACACCGGGGAGCTGTTTTTT
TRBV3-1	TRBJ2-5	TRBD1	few	CAGSQPGQWYQETQYF	TGTGCCGGCAGCCAACCGGGACAGTGGTACCAAGAGACCCAGTACTTC
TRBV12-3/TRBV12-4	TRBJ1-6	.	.	CASSLTGLSPLHF	TGTGCCAGCAGCCTAACCGGACTGTCACCCCTCCACTTT
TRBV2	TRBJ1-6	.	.	CASSAETLGSVYNSPLHF	TGTGCCAGCAGTGCTGAAACACTAGGTTCGGTCTATAATTCACCCCTCCACTTT
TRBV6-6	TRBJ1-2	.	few	CASSYSGDNGYTF	TGTGCCAGCAGTTACTCGGGGGACAACGGCTACACCTTC
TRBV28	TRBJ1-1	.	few	CASSFYEEAEAFF	TGTGCCAGCAGTTTTTATGAAGAGGCTGAAGCTTTCTTT
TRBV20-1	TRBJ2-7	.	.	CSARTASSYEQYF	TGCAGTGCTCGGACTGCCAGCTCCTACGAGCAGTACTTC
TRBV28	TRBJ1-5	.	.	CASGLGGELFKGEPQHF	TGTGCCAGCGGACTAGGGGGAGAACTCTTTAAGGGAGAGCCCCAGCATTTT
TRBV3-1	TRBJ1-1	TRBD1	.	CASSQGQGISTFF	TGTGCCAGCAGCCAAGGACAGGGAATTAGCACTTTCTTT
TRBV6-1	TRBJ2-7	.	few	CASRQTGDLSEQYF	TGTGCCAGCAGACAAACAGGAGACCTAAGCGAGCAGTACTTC
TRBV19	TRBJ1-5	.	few	CASIVPDSSLSQPQHF	TGTGCCAGTATAGTTCCAGACAGCTCCCTTTCTCAGCCCCAGCATTTT
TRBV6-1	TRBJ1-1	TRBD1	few	CASSAGTGIGNTEAFF	TGTGCCAGCAGTGCCGGGACAGGAATAGGGAACACTGAAGCTTTCTTT
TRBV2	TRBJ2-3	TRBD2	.	CASRALAGRTDTQYF	TGTGCCAGCAGAGCCCTAGCGGGACGAACAGATACGCAGTATTTT
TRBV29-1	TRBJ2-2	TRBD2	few	CSVATSGRREGGELFF	TGCAGCGTTGCGACTAGCGGGAGGCGTGAGGGCGGGGAGCTGTTTTTT
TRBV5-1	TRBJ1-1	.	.	CASRTAGSRTEAFF	TGCGCCAGCCGTACGGCGGGAAGTCGGACTGAAGCTTTCTTT
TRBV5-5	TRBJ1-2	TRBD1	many	CASRRGQGTGGYTF	TGTGCCAGCAGGCGTGGACAGGGGACGGGAGGCTACACCTTC
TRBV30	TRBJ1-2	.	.	CAWSVRGYNYGYTF	TGTGCCTGGAGTGTCAGGGGTTACAACTATGGCTACACCTTC
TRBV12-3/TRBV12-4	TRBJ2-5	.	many	CASRAGDVTQYF	TGTGCCAGCAGGGCAGGGGATGTGACCCAGTACTTC
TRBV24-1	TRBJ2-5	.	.	CATSRGPETQYF	TGTGCCACCAGTCGGGGGCCAGAGACCCAGTACTTC
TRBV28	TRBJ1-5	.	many	CASSLEQGRSNQPQHF	TGTGCCAGCAGTTTAGAACAGGGTAGAAGCAATCAGCCCCAGCATTTT
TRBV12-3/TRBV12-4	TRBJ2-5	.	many	CASMRGRGETQYF	TGTGCCAGCATGAGAGGGCGCGGAGAGACCCAGTACTTC
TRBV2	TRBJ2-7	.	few	CASSLWGLPSYEQYF	TGTGCCAGCAGCTTGTGGGGCCTACCCTCCTACGAGCAGTACTTC
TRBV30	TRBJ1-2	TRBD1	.	CAWTPKTGINYGYTF	TGTGCCTGGACCCCTAAGACAGGGATTAACTATGGCTACACCTTC
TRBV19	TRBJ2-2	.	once	CASSIVAGSLTGELFF	TGTGCCAGTAGTATAGTTGCGGGGTCTCTCACCGGGGAGCTGTTTTTT